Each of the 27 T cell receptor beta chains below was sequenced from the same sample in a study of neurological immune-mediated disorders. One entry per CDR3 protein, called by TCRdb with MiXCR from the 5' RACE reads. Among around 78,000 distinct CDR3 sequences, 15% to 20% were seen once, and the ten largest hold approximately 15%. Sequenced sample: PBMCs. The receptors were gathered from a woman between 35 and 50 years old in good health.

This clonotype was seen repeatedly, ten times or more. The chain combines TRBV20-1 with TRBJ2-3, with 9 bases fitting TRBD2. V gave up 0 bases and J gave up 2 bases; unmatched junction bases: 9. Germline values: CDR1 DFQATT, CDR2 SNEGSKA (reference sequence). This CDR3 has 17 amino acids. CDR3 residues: CSARDRMGGGDTDTQYF. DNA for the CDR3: TGCAGTGCTAGAGATCGGATGGGCGGGGGGGACACAGATACGCAGTATTTT.

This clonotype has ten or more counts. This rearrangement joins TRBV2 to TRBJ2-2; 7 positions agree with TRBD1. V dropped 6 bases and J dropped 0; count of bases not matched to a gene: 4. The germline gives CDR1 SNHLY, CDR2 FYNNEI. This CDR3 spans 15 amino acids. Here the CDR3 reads CASSVDRANTGELFF. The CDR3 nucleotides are TGTGCCAGCAGCGTTGACAGGGCGAACACCGGGGAGCTGTTTTTT.

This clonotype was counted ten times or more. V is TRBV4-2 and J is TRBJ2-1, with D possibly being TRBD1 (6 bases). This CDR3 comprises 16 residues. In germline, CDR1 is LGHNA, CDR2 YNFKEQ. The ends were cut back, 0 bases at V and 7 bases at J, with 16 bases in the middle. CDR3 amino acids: CASSQEGQGNMNEQFF. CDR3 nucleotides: TGTGCCAGCAGCCAAGAGGGGCAGGGGAATATGAATGAGCAGTTCTTC.

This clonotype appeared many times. CDR3 protein: CSARDSRGGFNTGELFF. CDR3 DNA sequence: TGCAGTGCTAGAGATTCACGCGGGGGGTTCAACACCGGGGAGCTGTTTTTT. The V gene is TRBV20-1, the J gene TRBJ2-2; the match to TRBD2 covers 8 bases. From germline, CDR1 is DFQATT and CDR2 SNEGSKA (reference sequence). The CDR3 totals 17 residues. The trim removed 0 bases at V and 2 bases at J, leaving 8 bases unmatched.

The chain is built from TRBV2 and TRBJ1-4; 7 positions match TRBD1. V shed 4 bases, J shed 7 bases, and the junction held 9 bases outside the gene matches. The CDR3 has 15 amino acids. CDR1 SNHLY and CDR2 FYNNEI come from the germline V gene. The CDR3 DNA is TGTGCCAGCAGTGGGGGCGACAGGGTGGGTGAAAAACTGTTTTTT. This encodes CASSGGDRVGEKLFF.

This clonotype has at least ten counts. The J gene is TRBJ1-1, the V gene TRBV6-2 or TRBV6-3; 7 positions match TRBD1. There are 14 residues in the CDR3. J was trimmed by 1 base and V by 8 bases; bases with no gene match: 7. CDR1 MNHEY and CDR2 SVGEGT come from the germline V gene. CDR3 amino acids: CASQKQGRNTEAFF. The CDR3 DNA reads TGTGCCAGCCAGAAACAGGGGAGGAACACTGAAGCTTTCTTT.

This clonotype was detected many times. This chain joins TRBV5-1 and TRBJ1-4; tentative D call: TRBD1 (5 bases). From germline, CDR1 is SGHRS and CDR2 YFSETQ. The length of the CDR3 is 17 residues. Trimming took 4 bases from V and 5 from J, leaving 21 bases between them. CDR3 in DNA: TGCGCCAGCAGCCCGGGGGATGGAAGAGGGGCAAATGAAAAACTGTTTTTT. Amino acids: CASSPGDGRGANEKLFF.

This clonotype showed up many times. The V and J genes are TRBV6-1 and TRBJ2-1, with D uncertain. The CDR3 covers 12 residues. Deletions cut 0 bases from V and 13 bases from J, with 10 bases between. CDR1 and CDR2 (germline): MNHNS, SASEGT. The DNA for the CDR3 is TGTGCCAGCAGTGAAGCGGGTAGTATCCAGTTCTTC. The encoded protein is CASSEAGSIQFF.

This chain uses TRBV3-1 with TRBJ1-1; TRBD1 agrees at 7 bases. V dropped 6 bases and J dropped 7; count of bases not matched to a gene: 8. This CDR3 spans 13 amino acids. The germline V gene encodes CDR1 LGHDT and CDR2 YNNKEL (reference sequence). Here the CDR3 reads CASSTGTASEAFF. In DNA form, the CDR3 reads TGTGCCAGCAGTACCGGGACAGCCAGTGAAGCTTTCTTT.

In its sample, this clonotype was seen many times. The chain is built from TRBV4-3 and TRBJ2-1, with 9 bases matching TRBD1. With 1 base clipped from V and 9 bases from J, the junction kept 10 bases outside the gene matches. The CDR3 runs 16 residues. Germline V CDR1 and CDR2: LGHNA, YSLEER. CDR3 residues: CASSQGGRQGDSEQFF. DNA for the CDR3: TGCGCCAGCAGCCAAGGAGGCAGACAGGGGGATAGTGAGCAGTTCTTC.

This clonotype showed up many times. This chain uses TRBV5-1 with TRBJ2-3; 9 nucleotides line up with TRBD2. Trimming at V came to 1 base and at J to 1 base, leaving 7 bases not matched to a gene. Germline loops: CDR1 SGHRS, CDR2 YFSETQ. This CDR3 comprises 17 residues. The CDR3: CASSLYGGGAGTDTQYF. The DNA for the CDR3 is TGCGCCAGCAGCTTGTATGGCGGGGGGGCCGGCACAGATACGCAGTATTTT.

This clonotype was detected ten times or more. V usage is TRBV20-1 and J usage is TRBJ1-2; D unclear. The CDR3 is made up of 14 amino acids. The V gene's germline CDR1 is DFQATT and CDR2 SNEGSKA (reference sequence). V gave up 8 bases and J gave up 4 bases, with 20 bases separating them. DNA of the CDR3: TGCAGTTGTATGCGCCAATCAGGTGCCTATGGCTACACCTTC. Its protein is CSCMRQSGAYGYTF.

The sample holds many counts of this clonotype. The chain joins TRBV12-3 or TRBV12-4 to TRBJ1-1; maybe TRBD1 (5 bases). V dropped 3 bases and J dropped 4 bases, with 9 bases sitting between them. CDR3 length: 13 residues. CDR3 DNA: TGTGCCAGCAGTTTCGTTAGGGGCACTGAAGCTTTCTTT. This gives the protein CASSFVRGTEAFF.

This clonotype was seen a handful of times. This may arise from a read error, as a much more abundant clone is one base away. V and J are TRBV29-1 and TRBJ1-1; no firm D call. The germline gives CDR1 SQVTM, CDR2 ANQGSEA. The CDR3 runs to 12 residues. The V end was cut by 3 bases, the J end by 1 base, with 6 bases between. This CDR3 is CSVEWGNTEAFF. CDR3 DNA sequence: TGCAGCGTTGAGTGGGGGAACACTGAAGCTTTCTTT. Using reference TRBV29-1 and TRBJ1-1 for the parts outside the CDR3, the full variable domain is SAVISQKPSRDICQRGTSLTIQCQVDSQVTMMFWYRQQPGQSLTLIATANQGSEATYESGFVIDKFPISRPNLTFSTLTVSNMSPEDSSIYLCSVEWGNTEAFFGQGTRLTVV.

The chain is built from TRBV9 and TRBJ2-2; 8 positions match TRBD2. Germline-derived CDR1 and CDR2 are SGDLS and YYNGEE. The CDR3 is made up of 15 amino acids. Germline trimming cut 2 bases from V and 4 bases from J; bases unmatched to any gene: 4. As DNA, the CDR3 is TGTGCCAGCAGCGTGGGCGGACTAGCCACCGGGGAGCTGTTTTTT. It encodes CASSVGGLATGELFF.

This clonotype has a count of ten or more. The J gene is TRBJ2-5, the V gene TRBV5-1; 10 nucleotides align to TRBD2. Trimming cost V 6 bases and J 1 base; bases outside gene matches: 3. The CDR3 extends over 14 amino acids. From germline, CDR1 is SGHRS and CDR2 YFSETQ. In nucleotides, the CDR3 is TGCGCCAGCACCTTAGCGGGGGGCCAAGAGACCCAGTACTTC. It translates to CASTLAGGQETQYF.

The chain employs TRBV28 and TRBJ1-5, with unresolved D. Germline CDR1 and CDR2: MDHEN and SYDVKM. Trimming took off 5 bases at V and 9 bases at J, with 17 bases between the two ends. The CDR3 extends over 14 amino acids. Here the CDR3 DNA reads TGTGCCAGCAGTCCGCCTCCAAGTGCGGGGCCCCAGCATTTT. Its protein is CASSPPPSAGPQHF.

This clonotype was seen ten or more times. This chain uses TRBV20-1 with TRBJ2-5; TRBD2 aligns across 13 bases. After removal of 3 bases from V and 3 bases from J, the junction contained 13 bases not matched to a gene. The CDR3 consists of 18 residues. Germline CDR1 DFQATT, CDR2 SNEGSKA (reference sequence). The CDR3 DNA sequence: TGCAGTGCTAGGCTAATAATCTGGACTAGCGGGGGTGAAGAGACCCAGTACTTC. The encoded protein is CSARLIIWTSGGEETQYF.

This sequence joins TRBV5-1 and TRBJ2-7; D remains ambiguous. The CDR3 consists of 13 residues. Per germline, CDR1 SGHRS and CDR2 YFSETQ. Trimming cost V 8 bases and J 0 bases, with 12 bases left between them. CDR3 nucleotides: TGCGCCAGAACACCCCAAAGCTCCTACGAGCAGTACTTC. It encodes CARTPQSSYEQYF.

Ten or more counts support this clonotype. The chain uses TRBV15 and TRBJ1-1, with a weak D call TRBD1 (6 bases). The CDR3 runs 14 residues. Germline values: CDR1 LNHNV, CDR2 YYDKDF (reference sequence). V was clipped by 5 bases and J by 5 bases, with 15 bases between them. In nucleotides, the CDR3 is TGTGCCACCAGCTCCCTAGAGGGGGGAACTGAAGCTTTCTTT. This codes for CATSSLEGGTEAFF.

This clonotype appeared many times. The CDR3 DNA reads as TGTGCCAGCACCCCGACAGGGGGTTACAATGAGCAGTTCTTC. This gives the protein CASTPTGGYNEQFF. The J gene is TRBJ2-1, the V gene TRBV6-1; 9 bases map to TRBD1. Germline V gene sequence: CDR1 MNHNS, CDR2 SASEGT. CDR3 length: 14 residues. J lost 4 bases, V lost 7 bases, and 5 bases had no gene match.

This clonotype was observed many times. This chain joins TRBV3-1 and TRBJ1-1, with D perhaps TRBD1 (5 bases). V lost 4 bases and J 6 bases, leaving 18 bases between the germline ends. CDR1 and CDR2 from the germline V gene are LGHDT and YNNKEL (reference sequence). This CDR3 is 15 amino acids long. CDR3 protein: CASSPLLGGLSEAFF. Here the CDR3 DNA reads TGTGCCAGCAGCCCGCTGTTGGGGGGGTTATCTGAAGCTTTCTTT. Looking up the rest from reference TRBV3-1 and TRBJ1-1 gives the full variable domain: DTAVSQTPKYLVTQMGNDKSIKCEQNLGHDTMYWYKQDSKKFLKIMFSYNNKELIINETVPNRFSPKSPDKAHLNLHINSLELGDSAVYFCASSPLLGGLSEAFFGQGTRLTVV.

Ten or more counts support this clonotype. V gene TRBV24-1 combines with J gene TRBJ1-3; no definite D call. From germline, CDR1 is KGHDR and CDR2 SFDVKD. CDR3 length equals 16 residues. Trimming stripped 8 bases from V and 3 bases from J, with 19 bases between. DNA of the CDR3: TGTGCCACCACAGCAGCGTTTCATGTTGTTGGAAACACCATATATTTT. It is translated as CATTAAFHVVGNTIYF.

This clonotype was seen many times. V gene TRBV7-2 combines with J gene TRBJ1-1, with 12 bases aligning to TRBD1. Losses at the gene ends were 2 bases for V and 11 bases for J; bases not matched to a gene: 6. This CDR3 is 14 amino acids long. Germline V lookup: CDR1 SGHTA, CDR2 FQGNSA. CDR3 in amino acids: CASSLRGTGGVAFF. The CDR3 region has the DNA TGTGCCAGCAGCTTAAGGGGGACAGGGGGCGTGGCTTTCTTT.

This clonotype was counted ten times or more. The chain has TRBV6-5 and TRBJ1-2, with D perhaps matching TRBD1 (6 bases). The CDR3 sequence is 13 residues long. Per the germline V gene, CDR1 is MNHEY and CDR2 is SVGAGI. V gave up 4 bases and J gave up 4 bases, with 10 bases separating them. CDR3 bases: TGTGCCAGCAGTTTAGGGGGTCTCTATGGCTACACCTTC. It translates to CASSLGGLYGYTF.

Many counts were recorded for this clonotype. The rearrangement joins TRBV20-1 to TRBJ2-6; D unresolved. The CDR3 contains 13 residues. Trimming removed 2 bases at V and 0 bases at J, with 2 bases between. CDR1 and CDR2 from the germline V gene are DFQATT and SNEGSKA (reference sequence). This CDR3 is CSARISGANVLTF. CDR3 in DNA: TGCAGTGCTAGAATCTCTGGGGCCAACGTCCTGACTTTC.

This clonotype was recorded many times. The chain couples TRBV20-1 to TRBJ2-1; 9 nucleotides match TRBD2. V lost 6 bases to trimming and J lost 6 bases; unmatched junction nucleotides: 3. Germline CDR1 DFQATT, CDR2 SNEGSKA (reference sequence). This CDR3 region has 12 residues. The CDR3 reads CSAGRGGNEQFF. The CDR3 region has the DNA TGCAGTGCGGGGCGGGGGGGCAATGAGCAGTTCTTC.